One and the same sample provided the 22 T cell receptor beta chains below, sequenced in a study of blood T cell repertoires in COVID-19. Only in-frame clones appear in the TCRdb table, and some are missing; sequencing was by immunoSEQ multiplex PCR. This sample has about 100,000 clones, with roughly 90% found just once. Material for sequencing was peripheral blood. These receptors were taken from an elderly man with acute or convalescent COVID-19.

The genes are TRBV5-1 and TRBJ2-1; 8 bases are a match to TRBD1. Germline CDR1 is SGHRS and CDR2 is YFSETQ. V gave up 4 bases and J gave up 0 bases; unmatched junction bases: 6. The CDR3 is made up of 16 amino acids. In nucleotides, the CDR3 is TGCGCCAGCAGCCTGACAGGGGACAGCTCCTACAATGAGCAGTTCTTC. Its translation is CASSLTGDSSYNEQFF.

In the case of this clone: Relative to the germline gene, one junction end is altered; a read error may explain this. CDR3 amino acids: CASSLEKRVQPQHF. CDR3 coding DNA: TGTGCCAGTAGTCTAGAGAAGCGGGTTCAGCCCCAGCATTTT. The genes are TRBV19 and TRBJ1-5, with D unresolved. The CDR3 length is 14 residues. Germline CDR1 reads LNHDA; CDR2 reads SQIVND (reference sequence).

The V call is TRBV5-8, the J call TRBJ2-5, with TRBD1 matching 7 bases. V shed 3 bases, J shed 5 bases, and the junction held 13 bases outside the gene matches. The CDR3 consists of 16 residues. Germline V gives CDR1 SGHTS, CDR2 YDEGEE. The CDR3 region is CASSSTGTVPGETQYF. The CDR3 DNA reads TGTGCCAGCAGCTCGACTGGGACAGTGCCCGGGGAGACCCAGTACTTC.

The chain recombines TRBV6-2 or TRBV6-3 with TRBJ1-3; D may be TRBD1 (6 bases). Germline loops: CDR1 MNHEY, CDR2 SVGEGT. V shed 5 bases and J shed 2 bases, with 13 bases lying between them. This CDR3 region has 15 residues. The CDR3 region is CASSTQTGAGNTIYF. In DNA, the CDR3 is TGTGCCAGCAGTACCCAGACAGGAGCTGGAAACACCATATATTTT.

J is TRBJ1-2 and V is TRBV30; 7 bases match TRBD1. Unmatched junction bases numbered 9, after V lost 4 bases and J lost 7 bases. This CDR3 is built from 13 residues. CDR1 is GTSNPN and CDR2 is SVGIG in the germline V gene (reference sequence). DNA for the CDR3: TGTGCCTGGAAACGGGACAGACCCGCTGGCTACACCTTC. Translating gives CAWKRDRPAGYTF.

The chain uses TRBV5-1 and TRBJ2-7; 9 bases line up with TRBD2. CDR1 is SGHRS and CDR2 is YFSETQ in the germline V gene. V gave up 6 bases and J gave up 6 bases; unmatched junction bases: 13. The CDR3 spans 15 residues. CDR3 DNA: TGCGCCAGCACCCCGACGGGCGGGAGGGCCGTCGAGCAGTACTTC. As protein: CASTPTGGRAVEQYF.

This clone was found a few times. A junction end diverges from the germline sequence, so it may reflect a read error. The V and J genes are TRBV28 and TRBJ2-7; TRBD1 aligns across 7 bases. Germline V lookup: CDR1 MDHEN, CDR2 SYDVKM. The CDR3 totals 12 residues. The CDR3 is CASSSKKTGCNF. The CDR3 nucleotides read TGTGCCAGCAGTTCGAAAAAGACAGGGTGTAACTTC.

The chain employs TRBV4-2 and TRBJ2-2; 8 bases agree with TRBD2. Germline lookup yields CDR1 LGHNA and CDR2 YNFKEQ. The J segment lost 4 bases and the V segment lost 0 bases, leaving 13 bases of the junction unmatched. The CDR3 loop spans 19 amino acids. The CDR3 DNA follows: TGTGCCAGCAGCCAAGATCACCTGGGCGGGAGGATTGGCACCGGGGAGCTGTTTTTT. Translated: CASSQDHLGGRIGTGELFF.

This clone has just one count. The rearrangement links TRBV5-1 to TRBJ1-2; 7 bases are a match to TRBD1. This CDR3 has 15 residues. CDR1 and CDR2 (germline): SGHRS, YFSETQ. V trimming: 4 bases; J trimming: 2 bases; junction bases outside the gene matches: 8. The CDR3 sequence is CASSPGGTANYGYTF. CDR3 bases: TGCGCCAGCAGCCCGGGCGGGACAGCCAACTATGGCTACACCTTC.

This sequence joins TRBV28 and TRBJ1-2; TRBD1 matches at 7 bases. CDR3 length equals 13 residues. Trimming took 6 bases from V and 11 from J; bases not matched to a gene: 12. CDR1 is MDHEN, CDR2 SYDVKM, per germline. The CDR3 DNA follows: TGTGCCAGCAGCCCCCCCCCGGGACAGCTTTACACCTTC. It is translated as CASSPPPGQLYTF.

The chain carries TRBV5-1 and TRBJ2-1; 8 bases agree with TRBD1. The germline CDR1 and CDR2 sequences are SGHRS and YFSETQ. Trimming cost V 4 bases and J 2 bases; bases outside gene matches: 8. CDR3 length equals 16 residues. The chain's CDR3 is CASSPTSRGPYNEQFF. The CDR3 nucleotides read TGCGCCAGCAGCCCCACGAGCAGGGGGCCCTACAATGAGCAGTTCTTC.

V and J are TRBV6-5 and TRBJ1-1; D is unresolved. V was cut by 10 bases and J by 7 bases, with 16 bases left in between. The germline CDR1 and CDR2 sequences are MNHEY and SVGAGI. CDR3 length: 12 residues. CDR3 nucleotides: TGTGCCATCGGGAGGAGGGAAGTTGAAGCTTTCTTT. It codes for CAIGRREVEAFF.

CDR3 nucleotide sequence: TGTGCCAGCTCACCCCTCGACAGTCTCTCCACTGAAGCTTTCTTT. Amino acid sequence: CASSPLDSLSTEAFF. This chain links TRBV18 with TRBJ1-1, with a tentative D call TRBD1 (5 bases). This CDR3 spans 15 amino acids. Per the germline V gene, CDR1 is KGHSH and CDR2 is LQKENI. Trimming shortened V by 3 bases and J by 4 bases, and 15 bases separated the two germline ends.

The chain carries TRBV11-2 and TRBJ1-1; D remains ambiguous. The CDR3 sequence is 12 residues long. V was shortened by 1 base and J by 8 bases, with 8 bases between the two germline ends. Germline V gene data show CDR1 as SGHAT and CDR2 as FQNNGV. CDR3: CASSLVGLEAFF. The CDR3 DNA reads TGTGCCAGCAGCTTAGTTGGGCTCGAAGCTTTCTTT.

The chain links TRBV27 to TRBJ2-7; 14 bases are a match to TRBD2. The CDR3 spans 14 residues. The V and J ends lost 5 bases and 5 bases, in that order; junction bases with no gene match: 2. Germline V lookup: CDR1 MNHEY, CDR2 SMNVEV (reference sequence). CDR3 sequence: CASSLGLAGDEQYF. CDR3 nucleotide sequence: TGTGCCAGCAGTCTGGGACTAGCGGGAGACGAGCAGTACTTC.

On this clone: Since no conserved phenylalanine or tryptophan closes the CDR3, a read error is the likely cause. The DNA is omitted, as the CDR3 cannot be located on it reliably, and the CDR3 follows TCRdb's listing. This chain uses TRBV21-1 with TRBJ2-7; the table's D call, TRBD2, was not checked against the DNA. TRBV21-1 is annotated as a pseudogene. The CDR3 is made up of 12 amino acids, end residues included. The CDR3 spells CASSRKLPSGRS.

V is TRBV7-2 and J is TRBJ2-2; 8 bases agree with TRBD2. The CDR3 has 15 amino acids. Trimming cost V 2 bases and J 5 bases; bases outside gene matches: 4. The germline V gene encodes CDR1 SGHTA and CDR2 FQGNSA. This CDR3 is CASSLLVAGTGELFF. Written as DNA, the CDR3 is TGTGCCAGCAGCTTATTGGTAGCGGGAACCGGGGAGCTGTTTTTT.

The rearrangement links TRBV7-2 to TRBJ2-5, with 14 bases fitting TRBD2. CDR1 is SGHTA and CDR2 is FQGNSA in the germline V gene. The V gene end was trimmed by 5 bases and the J gene end by 2 bases; junction bases not matched to a gene: 7. CDR3 length: 17 amino acids. This CDR3 reads CASSRGTSGSWQETQYF. CDR3 sequence (DNA): TGTGCCAGCAGCCGCGGGACTAGCGGGAGTTGGCAAGAGACCCAGTACTTC.

This clone was detected a few times. The chain links TRBV10-3 to TRBJ1-2; TRBD1 might be the D (6 bases). Germline V CDR1 and CDR2: ENHRY, SYGVKD. The V end lost 6 bases, the J end lost 7 bases, and 18 bases lay between the germline ends. This CDR3 comprises 14 residues. Written as DNA, the CDR3 is TGTGCCATCAGGCCCTCAGGGGATCGAGGTGGCTACACCTTC. It is translated as CAIRPSGDRGGYTF.

In its sample, this clone was seen once. The V and J genes are TRBV29-1 and TRBJ2-3; possibly TRBD1 for D (6 bases). The CDR3 consists of 13 residues. Per the germline V gene, CDR1 is SQVTM and CDR2 is ANQGSEA. Between the trimmed V and J ends, which lost 4 bases and 2 bases, there was a span of 10 bases. CDR3 in amino acids: CSVGWTVTDTQYF. For the CDR3, the DNA is TGCAGCGTTGGGTGGACAGTCACAGATACGCAGTATTTT.

The chain employs TRBV4-1 and TRBJ2-1; 8 bases are shared with TRBD2. The CDR3 is 15 amino acids. Germline CDR1 and CDR2: MGHRA and YSYEKL. J lost 4 bases, V lost 2 bases, and 4 bases had no gene match. CDR3 nucleotides: TGCGCCAGCAGCCAATCCCAGCGGGAGTACAATGAGCAGTTCTTC. It encodes CASSQSQREYNEQFF.

The chain is built from TRBV7-2 and TRBJ2-5, with 14 bases lining up with TRBD2. The CDR3 has 17 amino acids. The germline CDR1 and CDR2 sequences are SGHTA and FQGNSA. V shed 3 bases, J shed 5 bases, and the junction held 8 bases outside the gene matches. The CDR3 DNA reads as TGTGCCAGCAGCTTGGAGGGACTAGCGGGAGTGGGGGAGACCCAGTACTTC. Translation: CASSLEGLAGVGETQYF.